The rows below give T cell receptor beta chains drawn from one sample of a study of human T cells and chemical hapten exposure. Using its own MiXCR run on the RACE reads, TCRdb lists one record per CDR3 protein. Seen here are approximately 50,000 distinct CDR3 sequences, more than 9% observed once, and the top ten hold 9.5% to 10%. The sequencing used whole blood, collected in connection with sensitization to the hapten diphenylcyclopropenone (DPC). The receptors stem from a woman younger than 45 with alopecia areata. Some clones in this sample may be carry-over from other donors' samples. Both conserved end residues are part of each CDR3. A D gene is named only where the DNA matches it firmly. A row's size may be missing; if present it is once, few, many or a size class.

CDR3aa: CSARLGVQGSGYTF; CDR3nt: TGCAGTGCTAGGTTAGGTGTCCAGGGGTCTGGCTACACCTTC; d_gene: NA; abundance: few; j_gene: TRBJ1-2; v_gene: TRBV20-1
CDR3aa: CASSVIREVNYGYTF; CDR3nt: TGTGCCAGCAGCGTAATTAGGGAGGTCAACTATGGCTACACCTTC; d_gene: NA; abundance: many; j_gene: TRBJ1-2; v_gene: TRBV9
CDR3aa: CATSSFGEQFF; CDR3nt: TGTGCCACCAGCAGTTTCGGTGAGCAGTTCTTC; d_gene: NA; abundance: few; j_gene: TRBJ2-1; v_gene: TRBV15
CDR3aa: CASSQDLSNQPQHF; CDR3nt: TGCGCCAGCAGCCAGGACCTTAGCAATCAGCCCCAGCATTTT; d_gene: NA; abundance: few; j_gene: TRBJ1-5; v_gene: TRBV4-3
CDR3aa: CASSELVVNTGELFF; CDR3nt: TGTGCCAGCAGTGAACTAGTCGTGAACACCGGGGAGCTGTTTTTT; d_gene: NA; abundance: NA; j_gene: TRBJ2-2; v_gene: TRBV2
CDR3aa: CASKWGREDTEAFF; CDR3nt: TGCGCCAGTAAATGGGGCAGGGAGGACACTGAAGCTTTCTTT; d_gene: NA; abundance: NA; j_gene: TRBJ1-1; v_gene: TRBV5-1
CDR3aa: CASSLDGTGDYSPLHF; CDR3nt: TGTGCCAGCAGTTTAGACGGGACAGGGGATTACTCACCCCTCCACTTT; d_gene: TRBD1; abundance: NA; j_gene: TRBJ1-6; v_gene: TRBV12-3/TRBV12-4
CDR3aa: CASNRGGSEAEAFF; CDR3nt: TGCGCCAGCAACCGAGGGGGCTCAGAGGCTGAAGCTTTCTTT; d_gene: TRBD1; abundance: NA; j_gene: TRBJ1-1; v_gene: TRBV5-1
CDR3aa: CSVERRGGTRIGDTQYF; CDR3nt: TGCAGCGTTGAACGAAGGGGGGGGACGCGAATTGGAGATACGCAGTATTTT; d_gene: NA; abundance: few; j_gene: TRBJ2-3; v_gene: TRBV29-1
CDR3aa: CASREVGRELFF; CDR3nt: TGTGCCAGCCGAGAGGTTGGTAGGGAGCTGTTTTTT; d_gene: NA; abundance: many; j_gene: TRBJ2-2; v_gene: TRBV6-2/TRBV6-3
CDR3aa: CASSSGPGLATDEQFF; CDR3nt: TGCGCCAGCAGCTCTGGGCCGGGACTAGCTACCGATGAGCAGTTCTTC; d_gene: TRBD2; abundance: few; j_gene: TRBJ2-1; v_gene: TRBV4-1
CDR3aa: CASSRGGGPLAKNIQYF; CDR3nt: TGTGCCAGCAGTAGAGGGGGAGGCCCCTTAGCCAAAAACATTCAGTACTTC; d_gene: NA; abundance: few; j_gene: TRBJ2-4; v_gene: TRBV27
CDR3aa: CASSLGPVRASTDTQYF; CDR3nt: TGTGCCAGCAGCTTAGGACCAGTGAGGGCTAGCACAGATACGCAGTATTTT; d_gene: NA; abundance: few; j_gene: TRBJ2-3; v_gene: TRBV11-2
CDR3aa: CASSLAGADQPQHF; CDR3nt: TGTGCCAGCAGCTTAGCAGGGGCTGATCAGCCCCAGCATTTT; d_gene: NA; abundance: NA; j_gene: TRBJ1-5; v_gene: TRBV7-9
CDR3aa: CASSLSTGTAGEQYF; CDR3nt: TGCGCCAGCAGCTTGTCGACCGGGACAGCAGGCGAGCAGTACTTC; d_gene: TRBD1; abundance: few; j_gene: TRBJ2-7; v_gene: TRBV5-1
CDR3aa: CASSLGLQGEEQFF; CDR3nt: TGTGCCAGCAGCTTGGGCTTGCAGGGAGAGGAGCAGTTCTTC; d_gene: NA; abundance: NA; j_gene: TRBJ2-1; v_gene: TRBV5-4
CDR3aa: CAISDPTSAGDTQYF; CDR3nt: TGTGCCATCAGTGACCCGACTAGCGCAGGAGATACGCAGTATTTT; d_gene: TRBD2; abundance: many; j_gene: TRBJ2-3; v_gene: TRBV10-3
CDR3aa: CASSQTGEDSNQPQHF; CDR3nt: TGCGCCAGCAGCCAAACCGGCGAGGATAGCAATCAGCCCCAGCATTTT; d_gene: NA; abundance: few; j_gene: TRBJ1-5; v_gene: TRBV4-1
CDR3aa: CASKAGTGPSPLHF; CDR3nt: TGTGCCAGCAAAGCTGGGACAGGGCCCTCACCCCTCCACTTT; d_gene: TRBD1; abundance: many; j_gene: TRBJ1-6; v_gene: TRBV12-3/TRBV12-4
CDR3aa: CASSPRTSGGRGTQYF; CDR3nt: TGTGCCAGCAGCCCCCGGACTAGCGGGGGGCGAGGTACGCAGTATTTT; d_gene: TRBD2; abundance: NA; j_gene: TRBJ2-3; v_gene: TRBV7-8
CDR3aa: CASRGTSGGSYNEQFF; CDR3nt: TGTGCCAGCAGGGGGACTAGCGGGGGAAGTTACAATGAGCAGTTCTTC; d_gene: TRBD2; abundance: few; j_gene: TRBJ2-1; v_gene: TRBV6-2/TRBV6-3
CDR3aa: CASSLAGRGNSPLHF; CDR3nt: TGTGCCAGCAGCTTAGCGGGGAGGGGGAATTCACCCCTCCACTTT; d_gene: NA; abundance: many; j_gene: TRBJ1-6; v_gene: TRBV7-8
CDR3aa: CASSLGDRGLQPQHF; CDR3nt: TGTGCCAGCAGCTTAGGGGACAGGGGACTGCAGCCCCAGCATTTT; d_gene: TRBD1; abundance: few; j_gene: TRBJ1-5; v_gene: TRBV7-2
CDR3aa: CASMAGNTEAFF; CDR3nt: TGTGCCAGCATGGCAGGGAACACTGAAGCTTTCTTT; d_gene: NA; abundance: many; j_gene: TRBJ1-1; v_gene: TRBV6-5
CDR3aa: CATGGVPPYEQYF; CDR3nt: TGTGCCACTGGTGGGGTACCACCCTACGAGCAGTACTTC; d_gene: NA; abundance: many; j_gene: TRBJ2-7; v_gene: TRBV6-1
CDR3aa: CASSFKSLWGRRNTEAFF; CDR3nt: TGTGCCAGCAGTTTTAAGAGTTTATGGGGGAGGAGGAACACTGAAGCTTTCTTT; d_gene: NA; abundance: few; j_gene: TRBJ1-1; v_gene: TRBV12-3/TRBV12-4
CDR3aa: CASSSNGGPQYEQYF; CDR3nt: TGTGCCAGCAGCTCAAACGGGGGGCCGCAATACGAGCAGTACTTC; d_gene: NA; abundance: NA; j_gene: TRBJ2-7; v_gene: TRBV7-3